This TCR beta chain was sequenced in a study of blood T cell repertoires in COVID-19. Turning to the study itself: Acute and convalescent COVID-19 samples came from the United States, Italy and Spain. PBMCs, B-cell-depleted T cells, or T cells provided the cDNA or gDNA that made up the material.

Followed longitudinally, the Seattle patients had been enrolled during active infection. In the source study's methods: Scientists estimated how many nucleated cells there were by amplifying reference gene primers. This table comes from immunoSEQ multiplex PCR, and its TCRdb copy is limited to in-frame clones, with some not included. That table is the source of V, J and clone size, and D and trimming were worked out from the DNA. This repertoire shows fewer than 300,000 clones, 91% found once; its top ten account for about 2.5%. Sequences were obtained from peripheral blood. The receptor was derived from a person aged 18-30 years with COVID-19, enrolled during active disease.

DNA of the CDR3: TGTGCCGCCCGGCGGACCTACAATGAGCAGTTCTTC. The encoded protein is CAARRTYNEQFF. J is TRBJ2-1 and V is TRBV28; D is unclear. The CDR3 extends over 12 amino acids. The germline V gene encodes CDR1 MDHEN and CDR2 SYDVKM. V shed 11 bases and J shed 2 bases, with 10 bases lying between them.